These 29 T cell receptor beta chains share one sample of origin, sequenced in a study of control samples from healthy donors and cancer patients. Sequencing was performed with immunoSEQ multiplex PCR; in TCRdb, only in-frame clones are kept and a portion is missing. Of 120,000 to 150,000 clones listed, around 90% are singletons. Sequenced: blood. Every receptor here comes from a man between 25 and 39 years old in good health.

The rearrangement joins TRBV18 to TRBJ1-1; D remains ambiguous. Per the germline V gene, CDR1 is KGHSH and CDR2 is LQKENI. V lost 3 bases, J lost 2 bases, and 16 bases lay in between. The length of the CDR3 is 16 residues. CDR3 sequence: CASSPEGQLLNTEAFF. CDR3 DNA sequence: TGTGCCAGCTCACCGGAAGGGCAGCTATTAAACACTGAAGCTTTCTTT.

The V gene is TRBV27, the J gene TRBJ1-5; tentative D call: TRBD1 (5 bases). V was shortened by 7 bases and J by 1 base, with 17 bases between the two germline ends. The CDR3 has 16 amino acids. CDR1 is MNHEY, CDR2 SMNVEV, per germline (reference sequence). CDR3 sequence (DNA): TGTGCCAGCACCCCCGAGGCAGGGATGAGCAATCAGCCCCAGCATTTT. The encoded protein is CASTPEAGMSNQPQHF.

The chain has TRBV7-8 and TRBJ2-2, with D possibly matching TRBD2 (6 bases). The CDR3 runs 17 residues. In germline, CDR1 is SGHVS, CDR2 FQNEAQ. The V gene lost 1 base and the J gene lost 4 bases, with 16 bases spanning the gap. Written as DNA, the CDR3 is TGTGCCAGCAGCTTAGTTTCCGGGGGAGAATCCACCGGGGAGCTGTTTTTT. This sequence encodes CASSLVSGGESTGELFF.

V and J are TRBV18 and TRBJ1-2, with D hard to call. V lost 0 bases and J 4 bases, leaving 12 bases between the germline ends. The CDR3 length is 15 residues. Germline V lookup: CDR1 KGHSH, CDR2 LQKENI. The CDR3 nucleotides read TGTGCCAGCTCACCACCGCTTGAGCGTGGCTATGGCTACACCTTC. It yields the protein CASSPPLERGYGYTF. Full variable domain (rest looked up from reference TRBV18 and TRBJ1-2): NAGVMQNPRHLVRRRGQEARLRCSPMKGHSHVYWYRQLPEEGLKFMVYLQKENIIDESGMPKERFSAEFPKEGPSILRIQQVVRGDSAAYFCASSPPLERGYGYTFGSGTRLTVV.

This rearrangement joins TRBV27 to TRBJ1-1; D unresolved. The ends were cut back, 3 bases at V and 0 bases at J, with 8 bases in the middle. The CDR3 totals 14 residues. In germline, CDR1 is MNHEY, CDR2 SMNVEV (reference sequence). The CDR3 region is CASSLRDLNTEAFF. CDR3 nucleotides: TGTGCCAGCAGTTTGCGGGATCTGAACACTGAAGCTTTCTTT.

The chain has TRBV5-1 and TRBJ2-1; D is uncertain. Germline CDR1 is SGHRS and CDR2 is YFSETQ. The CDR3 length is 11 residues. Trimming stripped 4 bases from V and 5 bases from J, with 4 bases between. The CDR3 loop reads CASSEHNEQFF. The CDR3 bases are TGCGCCAGCAGCGAACACAATGAGCAGTTCTTC.

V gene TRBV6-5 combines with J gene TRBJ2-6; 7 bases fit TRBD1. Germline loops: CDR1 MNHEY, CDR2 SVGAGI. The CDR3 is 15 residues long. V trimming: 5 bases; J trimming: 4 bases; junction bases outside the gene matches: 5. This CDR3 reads CASSRTGAGANVLTF. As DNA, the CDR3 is TGTGCCAGCAGTCGAACAGGGGCCGGGGCCAACGTCCTGACTTTC.

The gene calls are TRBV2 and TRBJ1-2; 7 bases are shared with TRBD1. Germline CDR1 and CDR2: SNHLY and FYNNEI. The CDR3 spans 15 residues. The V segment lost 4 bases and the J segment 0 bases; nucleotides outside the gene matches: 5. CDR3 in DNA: TGTGCCAGCAGTGTTCCGCAGGGGGCTAACTATGGCTACACCTTC. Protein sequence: CASSVPQGANYGYTF.

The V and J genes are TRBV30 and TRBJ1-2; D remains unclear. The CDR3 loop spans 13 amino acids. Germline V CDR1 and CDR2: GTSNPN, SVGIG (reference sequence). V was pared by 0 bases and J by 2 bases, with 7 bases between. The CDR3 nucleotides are TGTGCCTGGAGTGTACCGGGGAACTATGGCTACACCTTC. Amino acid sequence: CAWSVPGNYGYTF.

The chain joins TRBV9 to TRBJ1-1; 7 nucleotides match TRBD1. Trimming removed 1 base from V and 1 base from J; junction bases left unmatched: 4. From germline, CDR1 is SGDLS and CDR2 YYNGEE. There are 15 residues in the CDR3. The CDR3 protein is CASSVSGQRNTEAFF. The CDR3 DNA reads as TGTGCCAGCAGCGTATCGGGACAGAGGAACACTGAAGCTTTCTTT.

DNA for the CDR3: TGTGCCACCTCGGGCCGGGGACAAGAGACCCAGTACTTC. As protein: CATSGRGQETQYF. V and J are TRBV24-1 and TRBJ2-5, with a possible D match to TRBD2 (5 bases). Deletions cut 9 bases from V and 2 bases from J, with 12 bases between. The CDR3 runs to 13 residues. Germline CDR1 reads KGHDR; CDR2 reads SFDVKD.

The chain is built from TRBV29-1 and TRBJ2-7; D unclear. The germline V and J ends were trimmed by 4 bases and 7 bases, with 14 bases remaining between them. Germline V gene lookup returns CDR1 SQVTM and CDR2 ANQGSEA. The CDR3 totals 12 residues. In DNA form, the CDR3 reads TGCAGCGTTGGGGCCAGCCTAAGTGAGCAGTACTTC. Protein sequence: CSVGASLSEQYF.

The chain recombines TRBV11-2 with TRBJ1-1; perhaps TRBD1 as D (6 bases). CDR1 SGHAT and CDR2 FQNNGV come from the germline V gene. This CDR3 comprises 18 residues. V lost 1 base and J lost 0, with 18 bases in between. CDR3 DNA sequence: TGTGCCAGCAGCTTAGCCGGACAGTGGACTCTGATGAACACTGAAGCTTTCTTT. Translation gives CASSLAGQWTLMNTEAFF.

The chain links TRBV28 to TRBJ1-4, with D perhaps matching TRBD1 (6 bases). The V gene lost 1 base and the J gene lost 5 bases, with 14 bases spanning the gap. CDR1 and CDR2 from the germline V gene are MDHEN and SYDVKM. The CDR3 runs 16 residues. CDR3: CASSLYSGGWNEKLFF. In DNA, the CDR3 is TGTGCCAGCAGTTTATATTCGGGGGGCTGGAATGAAAAACTGTTTTTT.

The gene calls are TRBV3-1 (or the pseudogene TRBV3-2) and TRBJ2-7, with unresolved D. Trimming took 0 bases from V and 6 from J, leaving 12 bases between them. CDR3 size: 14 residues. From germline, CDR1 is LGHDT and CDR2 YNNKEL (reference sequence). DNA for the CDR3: TGTGCCAGCAGCCAAGACCTGGTTCGTCTCGAGCAGTACTTC. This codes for CASSQDLVRLEQYF.

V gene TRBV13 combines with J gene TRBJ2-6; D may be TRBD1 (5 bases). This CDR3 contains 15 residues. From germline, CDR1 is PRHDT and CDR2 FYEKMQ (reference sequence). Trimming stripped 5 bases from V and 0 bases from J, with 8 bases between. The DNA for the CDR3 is TGTGCCAGCAGCCTACAGGTCTCTGGGGCCAACGTCCTGACTTTC. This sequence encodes CASSLQVSGANVLTF.

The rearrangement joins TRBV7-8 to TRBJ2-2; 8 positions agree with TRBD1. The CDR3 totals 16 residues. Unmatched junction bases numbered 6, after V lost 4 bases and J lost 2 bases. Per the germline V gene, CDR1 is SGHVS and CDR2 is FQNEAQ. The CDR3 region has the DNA TGTGCCAGCAGCTCACGGGACAGGCGAAACACCGGGGAGCTGTTTTTT. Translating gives CASSSRDRRNTGELFF.

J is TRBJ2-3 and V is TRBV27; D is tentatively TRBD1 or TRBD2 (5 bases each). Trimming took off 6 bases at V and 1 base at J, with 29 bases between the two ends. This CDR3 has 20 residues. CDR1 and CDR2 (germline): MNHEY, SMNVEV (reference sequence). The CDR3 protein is CASSRDPRSRGPWGTDTQYF. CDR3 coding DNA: TGTGCCAGCAGCCGGGACCCGCGAAGTAGGGGCCCTTGGGGCACAGATACGCAGTATTTT.

CDR3 residues: CASSPPGFGYGYTF. CDR3 bases: TGTGCCAGCTCACCACCGGGGTTCGGCTATGGCTACACCTTC. The J gene is TRBJ1-2, the V gene TRBV18; D remains ambiguous. The CDR3 runs 14 residues. The germline V gene has CDR1 KGHSH and CDR2 LQKENI. V dropped 0 bases and J dropped 4 bases, with 9 bases sitting between them.

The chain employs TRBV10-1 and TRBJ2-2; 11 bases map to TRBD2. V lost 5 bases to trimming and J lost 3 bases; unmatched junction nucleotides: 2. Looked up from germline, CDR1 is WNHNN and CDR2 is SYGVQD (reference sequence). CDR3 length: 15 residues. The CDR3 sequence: CASSPGLADTGELFF. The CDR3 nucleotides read TGCGCCAGCAGTCCGGGACTAGCGGACACCGGGGAGCTGTTTTTT.

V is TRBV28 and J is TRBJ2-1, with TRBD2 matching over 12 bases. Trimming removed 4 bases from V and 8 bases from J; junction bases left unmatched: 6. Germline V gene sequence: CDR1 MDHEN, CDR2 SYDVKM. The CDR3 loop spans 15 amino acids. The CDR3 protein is CASSSLAGGFDEQFF. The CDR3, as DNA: TGTGCCAGCAGTTCCCTAGCGGGGGGGTTCGATGAGCAGTTCTTC.

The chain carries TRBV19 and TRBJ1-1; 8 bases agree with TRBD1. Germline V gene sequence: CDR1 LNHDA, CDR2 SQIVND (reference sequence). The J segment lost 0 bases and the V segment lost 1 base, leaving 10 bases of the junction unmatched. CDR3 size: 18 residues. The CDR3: CASSIAGQGQSMNTEAFF. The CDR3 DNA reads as TGTGCCAGTAGTATAGCCGGACAGGGCCAATCCATGAACACTGAAGCTTTCTTT.

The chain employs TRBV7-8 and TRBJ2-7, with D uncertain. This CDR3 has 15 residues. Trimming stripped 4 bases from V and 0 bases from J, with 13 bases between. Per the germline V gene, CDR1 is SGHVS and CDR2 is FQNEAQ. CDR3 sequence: CASSSPQVVSYEQYF. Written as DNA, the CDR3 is TGTGCCAGCAGCTCCCCTCAAGTTGTCTCCTACGAGCAGTACTTC.

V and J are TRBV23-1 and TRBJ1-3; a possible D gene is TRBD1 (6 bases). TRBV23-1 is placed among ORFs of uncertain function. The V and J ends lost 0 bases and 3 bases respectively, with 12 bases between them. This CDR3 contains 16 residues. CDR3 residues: CASSQSRGGRGNTIYF. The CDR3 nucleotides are TGCGCCAGCAGTCAATCGCGGGGGGGCCGTGGAAACACCATATATTTT.

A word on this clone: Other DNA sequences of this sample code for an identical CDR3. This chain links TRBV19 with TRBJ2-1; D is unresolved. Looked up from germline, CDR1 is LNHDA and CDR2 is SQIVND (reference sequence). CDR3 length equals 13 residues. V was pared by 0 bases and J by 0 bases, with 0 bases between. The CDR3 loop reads CASSIDSYNEQFF. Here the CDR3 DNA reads TGTGCCAGTAGTATAGACTCCTACAATGAGCAGTTCTTC.

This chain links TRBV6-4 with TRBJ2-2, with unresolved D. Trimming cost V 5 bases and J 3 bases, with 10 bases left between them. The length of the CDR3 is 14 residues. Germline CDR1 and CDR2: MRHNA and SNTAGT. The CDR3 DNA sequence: TGTGCCAGCAGTCCTGGACCTGACACCGGGGAGCTGTTTTTT. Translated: CASSPGPDTGELFF.

The CDR3 region is CASTPGGRANTEAFF. In nucleotides, the CDR3 is TGTGCCAGCACCCCGGGCGGGAGGGCGAACACTGAAGCTTTCTTT. This rearrangement joins TRBV28 to TRBJ1-1, with D hard to call. With 7 bases removed from V and 1 base from J, the gap between germline ends came to 16 bases. The germline CDR1 and CDR2 sequences are MDHEN and SYDVKM. CDR3 length: 15 residues.

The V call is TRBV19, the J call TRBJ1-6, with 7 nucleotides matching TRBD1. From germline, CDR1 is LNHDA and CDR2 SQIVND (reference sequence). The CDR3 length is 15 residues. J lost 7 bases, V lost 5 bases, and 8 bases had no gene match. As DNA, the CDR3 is TGTGCCAGTAGTCCTCAGGGACAGTTGAATTCACCCCTCCACTTT. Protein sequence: CASSPQGQLNSPLHF.

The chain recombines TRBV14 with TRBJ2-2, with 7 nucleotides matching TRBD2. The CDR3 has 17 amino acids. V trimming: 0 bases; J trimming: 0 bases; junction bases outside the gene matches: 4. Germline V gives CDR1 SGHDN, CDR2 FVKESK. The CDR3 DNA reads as TGTGCCAGCAGCCAAGATTCTCTAGCGGCGAACACCGGGGAGCTGTTTTTT. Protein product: CASSQDSLAANTGELFF.